This T cell receptor (beta chain) comes out of a study of OX40 agonist ivuxolimab in advanced cancers. Baseline, cycle 4 day 1, and cycle 7 day 1 were the blood sampling points. Sequencing was performed with immunoSEQ multiplex PCR; in TCRdb, only in-frame clones are kept and a portion is missing. The repertoire holds about 86,000 clones, with around 90% as singletons. The specimen comprised CD4+ or CD8+ T cells sorted from blood, sampled in a trial of the OX40 agonist ivuxolimab. The TCR originated in an adult with an advanced solid tumor such as melanoma, head and neck, liver or kidney cancer.

The CDR3 region has the DNA TGTGCCAGCAGTTTTGTGACAGGGGGCACCGGGGAGCTGTTTTTT. It translates to CASSFVTGGTGELFF. The chain has TRBV27 and TRBJ2-2; the match to TRBD1 covers 9 bases. The CDR3 length is 15 residues. V lost 3 bases to trimming and J lost 4 bases; unmatched junction nucleotides: 3. Germline loops: CDR1 MNHEY, CDR2 SMNVEV (reference sequence).